These 20 T cell receptor beta chains were sequenced from one sample in a study of cytomegalovirus exposure and HLA in healthy donors (dated by TCRdb to about 2017). Library construction relied on the immunoSEQ multiplex PCR assay. The clones in this table, taken by TCRdb from immuneACCESS, are in-frame only. Not every clone is retained; where verified, under half of the shortfall comes from an unresolved V gene, and the cause of the rest is unknown. This sample holds about 130,000 clones; 85% to 90% were observed only once. Around 3.3% of the sample is held by the ten biggest clonotypes. The sequenced material came from PBMCs. All receptors derive from a man younger than 40 in good health and CMV-seronegative.

The chain is built from TRBV15 and TRBJ2-1, with 7 positions matching TRBD2. Per germline, CDR1 LNHNV and CDR2 YYDKDF (reference sequence). The junction had 8 bases not matched to a gene; V was cut back by 1 base and J by 2 bases. The CDR3 runs to 17 residues. Here the CDR3 reads CATSRGPGLPTYNEQFF. CDR3 DNA sequence: TGTGCCACCAGCAGAGGGCCGGGACTACCCACCTACAATGAGCAGTTCTTC.

The V call is TRBV4-2, the J call TRBJ2-6; 8 bases agree with TRBD1. Germline values: CDR1 LGHNA, CDR2 YNFKEQ. V shed 4 bases and J 0 bases; nucleotides not matched to a gene: 8. The length of the CDR3 is 18 residues. The CDR3 nucleotides read TGTGCCAGCAGCCGGGAGCAGGGGGCGGGCTCTGGGGCCAACGTCCTGACTTTC. It yields the protein CASSREQGAGSGANVLTF.

The chain has TRBV18 and TRBJ1-2; 8 positions match TRBD1. The V segment lost 6 bases and the J segment 7 bases; nucleotides outside the gene matches: 10. Germline values: CDR1 KGHSH, CDR2 LQKENI. The CDR3 is 14 residues long. The CDR3 sequence: CASSLRTGTSGYTF. The CDR3 nucleotides are TGTGCCAGCTCCTTGCGGACAGGGACCTCTGGCTACACCTTC. Based on the CDR3 plus reference TRBV18 and TRBJ1-2, the full variable domain is NAGVMQNPRHLVRRRGQEARLRCSPMKGHSHVYWYRQLPEEGLKFMVYLQKENIIDESGMPKERFSAEFPKEGPSILRIQQVVRGDSAAYFCASSLRTGTSGYTFGSGTRLTVV.

The DNA for the CDR3 is TGTGCCAGCAGCTTACTAACAGGTGGAAACACCATATATTTT. Its translation: CASSLLTGGNTIYF. V gene TRBV7-9 combines with J gene TRBJ1-3, with D possibly being TRBD1 (5 bases). The CDR3 has 14 residues. Germline V gene lookup returns CDR1 SEHNR and CDR2 FQNEAQ (reference sequence). Trimming left V 2 bases short and J 3 bases short, with 8 bases between.

V is TRBV5-6 and J is TRBJ1-1; 8 positions match TRBD1. The CDR3 is made up of 15 amino acids. V lost 5 bases to trimming and J lost 1 base; unmatched junction nucleotides: 7. Germline V gene sequence: CDR1 SGHDT, CDR2 YYEEEE. CDR3 residues: CASSFRGPGNTEAFF. For the CDR3, the DNA is TGTGCCAGCAGTTTCAGGGGGCCGGGGAACACTGAAGCTTTCTTT.

This clone occurred a few times. The chain joins TRBV2 to TRBJ2-7, with 9 bases matching TRBD1. This CDR3 region has 13 residues. In germline, CDR1 is SNHLY, CDR2 FYNNEI. V gave up 7 bases and J gave up 9 bases; unmatched junction bases: 10. CDR3 sequence reads: CASNPGQGAAQYF. The CDR3 DNA reads TGTGCCAGCAACCCGGGACAGGGAGCAGCGCAGTACTTC.

This clone was found a few times. The V gene is TRBV19, the J gene TRBJ1-4; 8 nucleotides line up with TRBD1. CDR1 LNHDA and CDR2 SQIVND come from the germline V gene (reference sequence). The length of the CDR3 is 14 residues. J lost 8 bases, V lost 6 bases, and 8 bases had no gene match. The CDR3 bases are TGTGCCAGTAGAGACAGGGGCAGGTGGGAAAAACTGTTTTTT. Protein: CASRDRGRWEKLFF. Complete variable domain (other parts from reference TRBV19 and TRBJ1-4): DGGITQSPKYLFRKEGQNVTLSCEQNLNHDAMYWYRQDPGQGLRLIYYSQIVNDFQKGDIAEGYSVSREKKESFPLTVTSAQKNPTAFYLCASRDRGRWEKLFFGSGTQLSVL.

Comments on this clone: A read error may account for a junction end that differs from germline. This chain's CDR3 is CSASSNEQFF. The CDR3 coding sequence is TGCAGTGCTTCCTCCAATGAGCAGTTCTTC. The V call is TRBV20-1, the J call TRBJ2-1; D gene unclear. The CDR3 has 10 amino acids. Germline V gene data show CDR1 as DFQATT and CDR2 as SNEGSKA (reference sequence).

The gene calls are TRBV27 and TRBJ1-1; D may be TRBD1 (5 bases). Per the germline V gene, CDR1 is MNHEY and CDR2 is SMNVEV (reference sequence). The CDR3 is 15 residues long. V gave up 5 bases and J gave up 1 base, with 14 bases separating them. CDR3 nucleotides: TGTGCCAGCAGTCCCGGGGGGGTGGCGAACACTGAAGCTTTCTTT. Translated, it gives CASSPGGVANTEAFF.

V and J are TRBV2 and TRBJ2-5, with D unclear. The CDR3 has 11 residues. CDR1 and CDR2 (germline): SNHLY, FYNNEI. Between the trimmed V and J ends, which lost 5 bases and 3 bases, there was a span of 4 bases. The CDR3 DNA sequence: TGTGCCAGCAGTCAGGAAGAGACCCAGTACTTC. Amino acid sequence: CASSQEETQYF.

The V gene is TRBV19, the J gene TRBJ2-2, with 10 nucleotides matching TRBD1. After removal of 8 bases from V and 5 bases from J, the junction contained 8 bases not matched to a gene. Germline V gene sequence: CDR1 LNHDA, CDR2 SQIVND (reference sequence). This CDR3 is built from 15 residues. CDR3 loop: CASRGTGAWTGELFF. As DNA, the CDR3 is TGTGCCAGTCGAGGGACAGGGGCATGGACCGGGGAGCTGTTTTTT.

The rearrangement links TRBV2 to TRBJ2-3; D is perhaps TRBD2 (5 bases). Germline assignment: CDR1 SNHLY and CDR2 FYNNEI. This CDR3 spans 18 amino acids. V shed 5 bases and J shed 5 bases, with 26 bases lying between them. The CDR3 DNA is TGTGCCAGCAGTCCAAGCCCCCCCCTTAGTCGGGATAAAGATACGCAGTATTTT. As protein: CASSPSPPLSRDKDTQYF.

V and J are TRBV7-9 and TRBJ2-3; perhaps TRBD1 as D (5 bases). This CDR3 has 13 residues. In germline, CDR1 is SEHNR, CDR2 FQNEAQ (reference sequence). V was trimmed by 5 bases and J by 5 bases, leaving 11 bases between them. The CDR3 protein is CASSRRVLDTQYF. The CDR3 DNA is TGTGCCAGCAGCCGCAGGGTTTTAGATACGCAGTATTTT.

The chain recombines TRBV2 with TRBJ1-6; D remains ambiguous. Germline V gene data show CDR1 as SNHLY and CDR2 as FYNNEI. Trimming left V 9 bases short and J 5 bases short, with 14 bases between. This CDR3 comprises 14 residues. The CDR3 region is CASPLVTDNSPLHF. CDR3 bases: TGTGCCAGTCCCTTGGTCACAGATAATTCACCCCTCCACTTT.

This clone was recorded many times. V gene TRBV6-5 combines with J gene TRBJ1-3; a possible D gene is TRBD1 (5 bases). Germline-derived CDR1 and CDR2 are MNHEY and SVGAGI. This CDR3 is built from 14 residues. V gave up 2 bases and J gave up 2 bases, with 7 bases separating them. CDR3 in DNA: TGTGCCAGCAGTTACAGGGGAACTGGAAACACCATATATTTT. Encoded protein: CASSYRGTGNTIYF.

The chain uses TRBV19 and TRBJ2-2; the D is unclear. The V and J ends lost 3 bases and 7 bases respectively, with 9 bases between them. CDR3 length: 13 residues. Germline CDR1 is LNHDA and CDR2 is SQIVND (reference sequence). The CDR3 DNA reads TGTGCCAGTAGTATCCAGTTGAACGGGGAGCTGTTTTTT. As protein: CASSIQLNGELFF.

This rearrangement joins TRBV9 to TRBJ1-6; 8 bases are a match to TRBD1. The length of the CDR3 is 18 residues. CDR1 and CDR2 (germline): SGDLS, YYNGEE. V shed 1 base and J 1 base; nucleotides not matched to a gene: 7. This CDR3 reads CASSVSPGGGSYNSPLHF. DNA for the CDR3: TGTGCCAGCAGCGTATCCCCAGGGGGCGGATCCTATAATTCACCCCTCCACTTT.

This sequence joins TRBV9 and TRBJ1-2; D gene ambiguous. The length of the CDR3 is 10 residues. The ends were cut back, 7 bases at V and 4 bases at J, with 5 bases in the middle. From germline, CDR1 is SGDLS and CDR2 YYNGEE. The chain's CDR3 is CASRGYGYTF. The CDR3 nucleotides read TGTGCCAGCCGGGGCTATGGCTACACCTTC.

The rearrangement uses TRBV2 and TRBJ2-2, with 7 bases aligning to TRBD2. This CDR3 has 14 residues. V was clipped by 5 bases and J by 0 bases; unmatched bases: 0. Germline loops: CDR1 SNHLY, CDR2 FYNNEI. DNA for the CDR3: TGTGCCAGCAGTCGGGAGGCGAACACCGGGGAGCTGTTTTTT. It yields the protein CASSREANTGELFF.

This chain joins TRBV5-1 and TRBJ2-2; TRBD1 matches at 7 bases. The CDR3 spans 15 residues. V lost 4 bases, J lost 3 bases, and 6 bases stayed unmatched. Germline V lookup: CDR1 SGHRS, CDR2 YFSETQ. The CDR3 loop is CASSVQGRYTGELFF. CDR3 DNA: TGCGCCAGCAGCGTACAGGGGCGATACACCGGGGAGCTGTTTTTT.